The sequence of this T cell receptor beta chain was determined in a study of blood T cell repertoires in COVID-19. The wider study: The United States, Italy and Spain supplied acute and convalescent COVID-19 samples.

Data came from immunoSEQ multiplex PCR; TCRdb stores just in-frame clones and leaves some out. The sample records 65,000 to 70,000 clones, 93% being singletons. After removal of 3 bases from V and 4 bases from J, the junction contained 5 bases not matched to a gene. Germline V CDR1 and CDR2: LNHDA, SQIVND (reference sequence). The CDR3 covers 14 residues. Sequencing was done on a sample of peripheral blood. The receptor comes from a man aged 65-85 years with active COVID-19. The rearrangement uses TRBV19 and TRBJ1-1, with 7 positions matching TRBD1. The CDR3: CASSIDRESTEAFF. Here the CDR3 DNA reads TGTGCCAGTAGTATCGACAGGGAATCCACTGAAGCTTTCTTT. Based on the CDR3 plus reference TRBV19 and TRBJ1-1, the full variable domain is DGGITQSPKYLFRKEGQNVTLSCEQNLNHDAMYWYRQDPGQGLRLIYYSQIVNDFQKGDIAEGYSVSREKKESFPLTVTSAQKNPTAFYLCASSIDRESTEAFFGQGTRLTVV.